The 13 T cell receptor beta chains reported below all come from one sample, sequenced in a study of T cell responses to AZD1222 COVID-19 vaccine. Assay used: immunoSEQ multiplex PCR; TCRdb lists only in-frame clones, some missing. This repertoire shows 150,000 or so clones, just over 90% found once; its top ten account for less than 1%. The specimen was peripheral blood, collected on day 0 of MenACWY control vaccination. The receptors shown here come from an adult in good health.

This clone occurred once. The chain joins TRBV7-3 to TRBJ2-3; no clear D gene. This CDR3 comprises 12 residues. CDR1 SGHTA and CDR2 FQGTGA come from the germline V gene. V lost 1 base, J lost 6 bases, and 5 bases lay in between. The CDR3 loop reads CASSLNGDTQYF. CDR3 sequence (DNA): TGTGCCAGCAGCTTAAACGGGGATACGCAGTATTTT.

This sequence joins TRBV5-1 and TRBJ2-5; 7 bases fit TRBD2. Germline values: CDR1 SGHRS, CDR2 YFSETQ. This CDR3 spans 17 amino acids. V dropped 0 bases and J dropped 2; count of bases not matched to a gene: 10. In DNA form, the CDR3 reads TGCGCCAGCAGCTTGGCCCGGGGGGAAGGGAATCAAGAGACCCAGTACTTC. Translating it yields CASSLARGEGNQETQYF.

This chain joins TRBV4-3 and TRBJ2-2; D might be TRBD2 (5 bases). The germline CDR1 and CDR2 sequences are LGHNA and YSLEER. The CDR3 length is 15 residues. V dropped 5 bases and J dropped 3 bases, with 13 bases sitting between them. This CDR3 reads CASSEGKTYTGELFF. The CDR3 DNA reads TGCGCCAGCAGCGAGGGCAAGACCTACACCGGGGAGCTGTTTTTT.

CDR3 loop: CASSVEAGYNSPLHF. The CDR3 nucleotides read TGTGCCAGCAGCGTAGAAGCGGGTTATAATTCACCCCTCCACTTT. The V and J genes are TRBV9 and TRBJ1-6; no firm D call. Trimming stripped 0 bases from V and 4 bases from J, with 8 bases between. The CDR3 length is 15 residues. Germline loops: CDR1 SGDLS, CDR2 YYNGEE.

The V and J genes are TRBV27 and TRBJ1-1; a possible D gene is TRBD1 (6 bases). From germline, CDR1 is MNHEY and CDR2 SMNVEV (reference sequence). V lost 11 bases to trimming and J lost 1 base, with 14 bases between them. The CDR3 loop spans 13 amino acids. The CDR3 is CASRGSPNTEAFF. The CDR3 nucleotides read TGTGCCTCAAGGGGGTCCCCGAACACTGAAGCTTTCTTT.

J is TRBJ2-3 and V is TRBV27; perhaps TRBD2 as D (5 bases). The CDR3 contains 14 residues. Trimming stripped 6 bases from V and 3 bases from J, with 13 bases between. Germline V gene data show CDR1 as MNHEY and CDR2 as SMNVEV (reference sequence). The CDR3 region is CASSRGLATDTQYF. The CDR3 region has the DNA TGTGCCAGCAGCCGAGGACTGGCGACAGATACGCAGTATTTT.

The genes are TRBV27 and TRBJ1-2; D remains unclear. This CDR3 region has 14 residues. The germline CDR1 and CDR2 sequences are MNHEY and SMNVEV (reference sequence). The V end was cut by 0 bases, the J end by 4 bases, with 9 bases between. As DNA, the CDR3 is TGTGCCAGCAGTTTATCACCGGGTACCTATGGCTACACCTTC. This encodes CASSLSPGTYGYTF.

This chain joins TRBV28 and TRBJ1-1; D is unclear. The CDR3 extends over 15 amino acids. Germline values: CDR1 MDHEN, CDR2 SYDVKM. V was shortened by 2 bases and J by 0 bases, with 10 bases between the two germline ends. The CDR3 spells CASSLGLGLNTEAFF. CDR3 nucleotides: TGTGCCAGCAGTTTAGGTTTAGGATTGAACACTGAAGCTTTCTTT.

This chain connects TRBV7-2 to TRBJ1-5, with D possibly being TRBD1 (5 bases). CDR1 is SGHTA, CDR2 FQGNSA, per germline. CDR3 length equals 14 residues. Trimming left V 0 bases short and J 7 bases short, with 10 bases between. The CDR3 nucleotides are TGTGCCAGCAGCTTAGCGATGTGGGACCAGCCCCAGCATTTT. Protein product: CASSLAMWDQPQHF. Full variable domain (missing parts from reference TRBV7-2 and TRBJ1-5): GAGVSQSPSNKVTEKGKDVELRCDPISGHTALYWYRQSLGQGLEFLIYFQGNSAPDKSGLPSDRFSAERTGGSVSTLTIQRTQQEDSAVYLCASSLAMWDQPQHFGDGTRLSIL.

As DNA, the CDR3 is TGTGCCAGCAGTTACGGAGTGACCCAGTACTTC. It is translated as CASSYGVTQYF. The chain is built from TRBV6-5 and TRBJ2-5, with no clear D. Trimming removed 2 bases from V and 7 bases from J, with 5 bases in between. Germline loops: CDR1 MNHEY, CDR2 SVGAGI. The CDR3 has 11 residues.

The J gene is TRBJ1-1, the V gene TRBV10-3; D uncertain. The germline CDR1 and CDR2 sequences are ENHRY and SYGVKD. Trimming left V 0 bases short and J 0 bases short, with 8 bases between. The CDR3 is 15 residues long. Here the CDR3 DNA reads TGTGCCATCAGTGAGTCGGGTGGGATGAACACTGAAGCTTTCTTT. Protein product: CAISESGGMNTEAFF.

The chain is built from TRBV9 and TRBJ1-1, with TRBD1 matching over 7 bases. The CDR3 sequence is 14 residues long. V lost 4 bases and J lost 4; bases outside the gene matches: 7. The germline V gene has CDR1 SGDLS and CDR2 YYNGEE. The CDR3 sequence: CASSPGQSATEAFF. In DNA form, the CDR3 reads TGTGCCAGCAGCCCGGGACAGTCGGCCACTGAAGCTTTCTTT.

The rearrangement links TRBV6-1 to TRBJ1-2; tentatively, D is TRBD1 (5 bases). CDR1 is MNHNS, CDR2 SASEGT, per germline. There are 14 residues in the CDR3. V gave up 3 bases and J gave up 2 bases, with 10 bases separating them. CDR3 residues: CASSDEGANYGYTF. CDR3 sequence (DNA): TGTGCCAGCAGTGATGAAGGGGCGAACTATGGCTACACCTTC.